A single sample is the source of the 9 T cell receptor beta chains below, sequenced in a study of regulatory T cells in long-lasting Graves disease. Both iRepertoire HTBI primers and Arm-PCR of CDR3 regions were used to build the TCR beta libraries. TCRdb ran MiXCR on the multiplex PCR reads and lists one entry per CDR3 protein. This sample has about 420,000 distinct CDR3 sequences, with over 15% found just once. The time point here: newly diagnosed GD, antithyroid drugs for less than 3 months. PBMCs were the source of the RNA used for TCR sequencing. These same data were also listed under a study on T cells in Graves' hyperthyroidism and ophthalmopathy.

Sequenced material: peripheral blood mononuclear cells (PBMCs), taken at new diagnosis, from a patient treated with antithyroid drugs. The origin of the receptors is a woman between 18 and 29 years old with Graves disease.

The rearrangement links TRBV2 to TRBJ2-2; 8 bases map to TRBD1. The CDR3 contains 13 residues. Losses at the gene ends were 7 bases for V and 7 bases for J; bases not matched to a gene: 5. Germline assignment: CDR1 SNHLY and CDR2 FYNNEI. CDR3 nucleotides: TGTGCCAGCAAGCAGGGGGCCAGCGGGGAGCTGTTTTTT. Amino acids: CASKQGASGELFF.

This clonotype has more than one count but fewer than ten. The chain employs TRBV11-2 and TRBJ1-6; the D gene is possibly TRBD1 (6 bases). The CDR3 has 16 amino acids. The germline V gene has CDR1 SGHAT and CDR2 FQNNGV. Between the trimmed V and J ends, which lost 4 bases and 7 bases, there was a span of 17 bases. The CDR3 region has the DNA TGTGCCAGCAGCTCGTCTGACACGGGGACAAATTCACCCCTCCACTTT. It encodes CASSSSDTGTNSPLHF.

This clonotype was seen many times. The chain joins TRBV11-2 to TRBJ2-1; 11 bases fit TRBD2. This CDR3 is built from 17 residues. In germline, CDR1 is SGHAT, CDR2 FQNNGV. V shed 4 bases, J shed 0 bases, and the junction held 5 bases outside the gene matches. CDR3 region: CASSSPTSGSSYNEQFF. Written as DNA, the CDR3 is TGTGCCAGCAGCTCCCCAACTAGCGGGAGCTCCTACAATGAGCAGTTCTTC.

The chain employs TRBV27 and TRBJ2-3; 12 bases fit TRBD2. This CDR3 has 16 amino acids. CDR1 is MNHEY, CDR2 SMNVEV, per germline (reference sequence). V lost 7 bases and J lost 4; bases outside the gene matches: 9. As DNA, the CDR3 is TGTGCCAGCACCCTAGCGGGAGGGAGTAGGGCAGATACGCAGTATTTT. This encodes CASTLAGGSRADTQYF.

This clonotype was seen more than once but under ten times. A much larger clone differs by one base, so this may be a read error. V gene TRBV7-2 combines with J gene TRBJ2-2, with TRBD2 identical over 14 bases. CDR1 is SGHTA, CDR2 FQGNSA, per germline. The CDR3 consists of 16 residues. The junction had 6 bases not matched to a gene; V was cut back by 5 bases and J by 7 bases. The CDR3 region is CASSAGLAGGNGELFF. In nucleotides, the CDR3 is TGTGCCAGCAGCGCCGGACTAGCGGGAGGAAACGGGGAGCTGTTTTTT.

This clonotype was found many times. The V and J genes are TRBV12-3 or TRBV12-4 and TRBJ2-1; D not certain. V was clipped by 5 bases and J by 7 bases, with 6 bases between them. The CDR3 is 11 residues long. Written as DNA, the CDR3 is TGTGCCAGCAGTCGAGAGAATGAGCAGTTCTTC. It codes for CASSRENEQFF.

The chain recombines TRBV5-6 with TRBJ2-1; 9 bases line up with TRBD1. The germline gives CDR1 SGHDT, CDR2 YYEEEE. V lost 0 bases and J lost 8; bases outside the gene matches: 9. The CDR3 has 16 residues. CDR3: CASSLGAGQGSDEQFF. The CDR3 nucleotides are TGTGCCAGCAGCTTGGGGGCGGGACAGGGTTCGGATGAGCAGTTCTTC.

There are many counts of this clonotype. The chain uses TRBV20-1 and TRBJ2-7; the D is unclear. Germline V gene data show CDR1 as DFQATT and CDR2 as SNEGSKA (reference sequence). This CDR3 contains 14 residues. Trimming took 2 bases from V and 2 from J, leaving 13 bases between them. CDR3 coding DNA: TGCAGTGCTAGAAACCTGGGAAATGCCTACGAGCAGTACTTC. Translated, it gives CSARNLGNAYEQYF.

This clonotype was observed many times. V is TRBV12-3 or TRBV12-4 and J is TRBJ1-2; D is unclear. V gave up 5 bases and J gave up 4 bases, with 14 bases separating them. The CDR3 contains 14 residues. The CDR3 DNA follows: TGTGCCAGCAGTCCGGATTGGGGAGTCTATGGCTACACCTTC. It is translated as CASSPDWGVYGYTF.